The 3 T cell receptor beta chains presented below share a single source sample, sequenced in a study of blood T cell repertoires in COVID-19. Libraries were prepared by immunoSEQ multiplex PCR; TCRdb keeps only in-frame clonotypes and omits some of them. Here the sample spans tens of thousands of clones, over 80% being singletons. Sequenced: peripheral blood. Receptors were obtained from a human donor in a cohort sampled during active COVID-19.

The chain joins TRBV7-9 to TRBJ1-2; the D is unclear. The CDR3 extends over 14 amino acids. Deletions cut 5 bases from V and 2 bases from J, with 12 bases between. CDR1 is SEHNR and CDR2 is FQNEAQ in the germline V gene (reference sequence). The CDR3 DNA reads TGTGCCAGCAGCGCCCAGGCGCTAAACTATGGCTACACCTTC. It is translated as CASSAQALNYGYTF.

The chain employs TRBV12-3 or TRBV12-4 and TRBJ1-5, with D unclear. The CDR3 runs 11 residues. Deletions cut 5 bases from V and 11 bases from J, with 10 bases between. The CDR3 sequence is CASSLRQAQHF. Written as DNA, the CDR3 is TGTGCCAGCAGTCTAAGACAAGCCCAGCATTTT.

This clone was counted a few times. This chain links TRBV11-2 with TRBJ2-6; 8 nucleotides agree with TRBD1. The CDR3 totals 17 residues. V gave up 4 bases and J gave up 2 bases; unmatched junction bases: 7. CDR1 and CDR2 (germline): SGHAT, FQNNGV. CDR3 sequence reads: CASSSHRTGTGANVLTF. CDR3 in DNA: TGTGCCAGCAGCTCTCATAGGACAGGGACTGGGGCCAACGTCCTGACTTTC.